The clone carrying this T cell receptor beta chain turned up a few times. The antigen is not known. Preparation of the TCRbeta library used unique molecular identifiers. MiXCR, run by TCRdb on the PCR reads, gives a single entry per CDR3 protein. The sample holds hundreds of thousands of distinct CDR3 sequences, over 10% seen once. This entry is derived from a study of T-cell reconstitution after alpha-beta-depleted transplantation in children. Study outcomes and limitations: Among T cells one year after transplant, newly produced cells accounted for most counts and diversity. There were reportedly several hundred expanded graft clones from which alpha-beta T cells came about two months after transplant. The high TCRbeta diversity at day 60 in some patients came from surviving recipient T cells and thymic progenitors.

The sample in question was PBMCs, obtained before TCRalphabeta/CD19-depleted stem cell transplant. The origin of this receptor is a girl aged 2 to 9 with congenital amegakaryocytic thrombocytopenia, due to receive a stem cell transplant.

CDR3 region: CASSYSRLAGVLETQYF. The CDR3, as DNA: TGTGCCAGCAGTTACTCGAGGCTAGCGGGAGTGCTAGAGACCCAGTACTTC. V is TRBV6-5 and J is TRBJ2-5; 10 nucleotides match TRBD2. CDR3 length: 17 amino acids. Trimming removed 0 bases from V and 4 bases from J; junction bases left unmatched: 8. Germline V gene data show CDR1 as MNHEY and CDR2 as SVGAGI.